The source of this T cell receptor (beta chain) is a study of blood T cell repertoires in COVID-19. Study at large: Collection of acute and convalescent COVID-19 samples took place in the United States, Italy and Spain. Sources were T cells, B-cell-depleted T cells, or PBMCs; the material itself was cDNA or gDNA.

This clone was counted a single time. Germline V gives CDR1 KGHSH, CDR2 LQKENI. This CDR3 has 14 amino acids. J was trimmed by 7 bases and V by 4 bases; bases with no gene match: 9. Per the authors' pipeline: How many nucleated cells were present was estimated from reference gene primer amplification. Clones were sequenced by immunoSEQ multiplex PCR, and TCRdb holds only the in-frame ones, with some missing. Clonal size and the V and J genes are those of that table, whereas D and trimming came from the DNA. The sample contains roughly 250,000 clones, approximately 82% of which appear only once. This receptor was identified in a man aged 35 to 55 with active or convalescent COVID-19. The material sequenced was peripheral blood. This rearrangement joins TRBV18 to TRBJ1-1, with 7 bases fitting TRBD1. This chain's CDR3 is CASSLTGTLGEAFF. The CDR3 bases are TGTGCCAGCTCACTGACAGGGACCCTTGGTGAAGCTTTCTTT. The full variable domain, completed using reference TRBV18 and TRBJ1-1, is NAGVMQNPRHLVRRRGQEARLRCSPMKGHSHVYWYRQLPEEGLKFMVYLQKENIIDESGMPKERFSAEFPKEGPSILRIQQVVRGDSAAYFCASSLTGTLGEAFFGQGTRLTVV.